The present TCR beta chain was sequenced within a study of OX40 agonist ivuxolimab in advanced cancers. Across the whole study: Partial responses were observed in three patients, of whom one had hepatocellular carcinoma and two had cutaneous melanoma.

Comment on this clone: What it recognizes is unknown.

Trimming stripped 11 bases from V and 5 bases from J, with 16 bases between. The germline V gene has CDR1 MNHNY and CDR2 SVGAGI (reference sequence). This CDR3 is built from 13 residues. Method: immunoSEQ multiplex PCR; TCRdb's copy keeps in-frame clones and lacks some. Here the sample spans 75,000 to 100,000 clones, 86% being singletons. Study-level points and caveats: Both CD4+ and CD8+ T cell populations in blood had undergone clonal expansion by week 6 at 0.1 to 3.0 mg/kg.

Patients who had autoimmune disease history or got systemic immunosuppression were left out. Sequences were derived from CD4+ or CD8+ T cells sorted from blood, sampled in a trial of the OX40 agonist ivuxolimab. This clonotype was obtained from an adult with an advanced solid tumor such as melanoma, head and neck, liver or kidney cancer. This chain uses TRBV6-6 with TRBJ2-1; possibly TRBD2 for D (5 bases). The CDR3 loop is CAGARDSHNEQFF. The CDR3, as DNA: TGTGCCGGAGCCCGGGATTCCCACAATGAGCAGTTCTTC.